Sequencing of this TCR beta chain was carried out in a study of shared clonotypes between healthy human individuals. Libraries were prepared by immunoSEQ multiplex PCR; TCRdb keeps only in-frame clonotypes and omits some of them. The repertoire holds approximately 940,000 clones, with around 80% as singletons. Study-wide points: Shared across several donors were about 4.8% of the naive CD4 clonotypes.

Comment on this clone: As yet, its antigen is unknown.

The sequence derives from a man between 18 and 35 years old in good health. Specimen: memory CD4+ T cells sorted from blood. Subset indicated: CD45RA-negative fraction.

The CDR3 region is CASEDLKLFF. The CDR3 DNA is TGTGCCAGCGAGGACCTGAAACTGTTTTTT. The chain joins TRBV6-1 to TRBJ1-4; no reliable D call. Germline CDR1 reads MNHNS; CDR2 reads SASEGT. The ends were cut back, 8 bases at V and 11 bases at J, with 9 bases in the middle. CDR3 length: 10 amino acids.